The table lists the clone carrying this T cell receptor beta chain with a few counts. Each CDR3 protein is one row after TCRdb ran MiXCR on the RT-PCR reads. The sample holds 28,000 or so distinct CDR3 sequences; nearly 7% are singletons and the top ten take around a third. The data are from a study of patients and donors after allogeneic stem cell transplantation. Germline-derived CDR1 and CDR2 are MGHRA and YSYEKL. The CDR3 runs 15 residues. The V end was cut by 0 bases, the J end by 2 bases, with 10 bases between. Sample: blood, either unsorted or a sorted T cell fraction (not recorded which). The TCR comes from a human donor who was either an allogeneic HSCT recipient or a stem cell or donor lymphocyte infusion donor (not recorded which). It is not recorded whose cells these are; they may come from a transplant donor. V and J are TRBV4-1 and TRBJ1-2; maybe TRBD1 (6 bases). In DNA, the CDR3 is TGCGCCAGCAGCCAAGACCGGAGGGGGAACTATGGCTACACCTTC. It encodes CASSQDRRGNYGYTF.